This paragraph covers one T cell receptor beta chain sequence. The ends lost 7 bases at V and 5 bases at J; junction bases unmatched: 5. This CDR3 contains 14 residues. CDR1 and CDR2 (germline): MGHDK, SYGVNS. The sample belongs to a study of T cell responses to AZD1222 COVID-19 vaccine. TCRdb's copy holds only in-frame clones and misses some; the assay was immunoSEQ multiplex PCR. In the table there are approximately 160,000 clones, 90% of which are singletons. The material was peripheral blood, obtained on day 0 of AZD1222 vaccination. This receptor was taken from an adult in good health. V usage is TRBV25-1 and J usage is TRBJ2-1, with 10 bases lining up with TRBD1. CDR3 nucleotides: TGTGCCAGCACCCGGGACAGGGGCCACAATGAGCAGTTCTTC. Its translation: CASTRDRGHNEQFF.